The 22 T cell receptor beta chains presented below share a single source sample, sequenced in a study of CD8+CD57+ T cells in acquired aplastic anemia. TCR beta VDJ combinations and CDR3 sequences were profiled from genomic DNA. TCRdb independently ran MiXCR on the reads; one entry per CDR3 protein. The table has about 160,000 distinct CDR3 sequences, 71% seen once. CD8+CD57+ cell expansion had been shown by flow cytometry in patients chosen for sequencing. Sequencing used sorted CD4+, CD8+, or CD8+CD57+ T cells (not recorded which) from PBMCs. The source is a human donor with aplastic anemia.

The genes are TRBV7-2 and TRBJ1-2; 10 bases are a match to TRBD1. The CDR3 has 14 amino acids. Losses at the gene ends were 4 bases for V and 11 bases for J; bases not matched to a gene: 10. From germline, CDR1 is SGHTA and CDR2 FQGNSA. CDR3 sequence reads: CASSSPGTGARYTF. The CDR3 DNA sequence: TGTGCCAGCAGCTCACCCGGGACAGGGGCCCGTTACACCTTC.

This rearrangement joins TRBV25-1 to TRBJ2-1, with D possibly TRBD2 on 6 matching bases. Trimming shortened V by 6 bases and J by 4 bases, and 22 bases separated the two germline ends. This CDR3 comprises 17 residues. CDR1 MGHDK and CDR2 SYGVNS come from the germline V gene. The DNA for the CDR3 is TGTGCCAGCAGCCAAACGGGCGCGCGTCGGGGGTACAATGAGCAGTTCTTC. Protein: CASSQTGARRGYNEQFF.

This chain links TRBV2 with TRBJ2-7; TRBD1 agrees at 8 bases. The germline V gene encodes CDR1 SNHLY and CDR2 FYNNEI. CDR3 length: 13 amino acids. V shed 7 bases and J 5 bases; nucleotides not matched to a gene: 7. CDR3 coding DNA: TGTGCCAGCAAGACAGGGGCGAGGGACGAGCAGTACTTC. Its protein is CASKTGARDEQYF.

The chain is built from TRBV9 and TRBJ1-1; D gene ambiguous. The V and J ends lost 4 bases and 2 bases respectively, with 12 bases between them. The germline V gene encodes CDR1 SGDLS and CDR2 YYNGEE. The CDR3 contains 14 residues. The CDR3 loop reads CASSNLPTNTEAFF. The DNA for the CDR3 is TGTGCCAGCAGCAATCTTCCTACTAACACTGAAGCTTTCTTT.

This clonotype was seen more than once but under ten times. A read error may produce the germline difference seen at one junction end. The rearrangement links TRBV12-3 or TRBV12-4 to TRBJ1-6, with D uncertain. The CDR3 is 12 residues long. CDR3 residues: CASSYDNSPLHF. The CDR3 DNA follows: TGTGCTAGCAGTTACGATAATTCACCCCTCCACTTT.

V gene TRBV5-8 combines with J gene TRBJ2-3, with 9 bases lining up with TRBD2. CDR1 SGHTS and CDR2 YDEGEE come from the germline V gene. With V trimmed by 4 bases and J by 4 bases, 13 bases remained unmatched. The CDR3 has 17 residues. The CDR3 DNA sequence: TGTGCCAGCAGCCAAGGTGTCGAGCGGGAGGTCCCAGATACGCAGTATTTT. Protein: CASSQGVEREVPDTQYF.

The chain combines TRBV20-1 with TRBJ1-2, with a tentative D call TRBD1 (5 bases). Germline loops: CDR1 DFQATT, CDR2 SNEGSKA (reference sequence). The ends were cut back, 5 bases at V and 8 bases at J, with 12 bases in the middle. The CDR3 spans 11 residues. CDR3 in amino acids: CSAYRSQGYTF. CDR3 coding DNA: TGCAGTGCTTACAGGAGCCAGGGCTACACCTTC.

This clonotype was detected only a few times. V and J are TRBV20-1 and TRBJ2-5; D may be TRBD1 (5 bases). CDR1 and CDR2 (germline): DFQATT, SNEGSKA (reference sequence). This CDR3 contains 11 residues. The V end lost 6 bases, the J end lost 4 bases, and 9 bases lay between the germline ends. The CDR3 nucleotides are TGCAGTGCAAGGGGTGGAGAGACCCAGTACTTC. Translation: CSARGGETQYF.

The chain links TRBV7-6 to TRBJ2-1; no clear D. V was cut by 1 base and J by 2 bases, with 9 bases left in between. The CDR3 covers 15 residues. Germline V lookup: CDR1 SGHVS, CDR2 FNYEAQ. The CDR3 region has the DNA TGTGCCAGCAGCTTAGTCGCTAAGGCCTACAATGAGCAGTTCTTC. It codes for CASSLVAKAYNEQFF.

This chain uses TRBV20-1 with TRBJ1-3; D is unresolved. V lost 1 base, J lost 0 bases, and 7 bases lay in between. Germline loops: CDR1 DFQATT, CDR2 SNEGSKA (reference sequence). The CDR3 loop spans 14 amino acids. In nucleotides, the CDR3 is TGCAGTGCTAGAGCTGGGATCTCTGGAAACACCATATATTTT. This translates into CSARAGISGNTIYF.

Concerning this clonotype: The junction and the germline gene differ at one end; a read error may be behind it. The CDR3 protein is CASSGPYSTDTHYF. CDR3 DNA: TGTGCCAGCAGCGGGCCCTACAGCACAGATACGCATTATTTT. This chain links TRBV7-3 with TRBJ2-3; no reliable D call. The CDR3 is made up of 14 amino acids. Per germline, CDR1 SGHTA and CDR2 FQGTGA. Complete variable domain (other parts from reference TRBV7-3 and TRBJ2-3): GAGVSQTPSNKVTEKGKYVELRCDPISGHTALYWYRQSLGQGPEFLIYFQGTGAADDSGLPNDRFFAVRPEGSVSTLKIQRTERGDSAVYLCASSGPYSTDTHYFGPGTRLTVL.

This chain joins TRBV11-2 and TRBJ2-2; D may be TRBD1 or TRBD2 (5 bases each). The CDR3 has 13 amino acids. Trimming cost V 3 bases and J 6 bases, with 8 bases left between them. CDR1 and CDR2 (germline): SGHAT, FQNNGV. The CDR3 DNA sequence: TGTGCCAGCAGCTTGGGGCGGGCCGGGGAGCTGTTTTTT. Its protein product is CASSLGRAGELFF.

This chain joins TRBV10-3 and TRBJ2-1; 10 bases align to TRBD1. This CDR3 is 16 amino acids long. CDR1 ENHRY and CDR2 SYGVKD come from the germline V gene. The J segment lost 3 bases and the V segment lost 7 bases, leaving 9 bases of the junction unmatched. CDR3 region: CAITLAGDRGYNEQFF. In nucleotides, the CDR3 is TGTGCCATCACGTTGGCGGGGGACAGGGGCTACAATGAGCAGTTCTTC.

The chain joins TRBV7-6 to TRBJ2-7; perhaps TRBD1 as D (5 bases). Germline V gene data show CDR1 as SGHVS and CDR2 as FNYEAQ. The CDR3 contains 13 residues. The ends were cut back, 0 bases at V and 4 bases at J, with 7 bases in the middle. CDR3: CASSLAQGYEQYF. The CDR3 bases are TGTGCCAGCAGCTTAGCCCAGGGATACGAGCAGTACTTC.

The chain couples TRBV24-1 to TRBJ1-5; unclear D gene. The CDR3 sequence is 14 residues long. CDR1 is KGHDR and CDR2 is SFDVKD in the germline V gene. Trimming removed 6 bases from V and 7 bases from J, with 15 bases in between. The CDR3 loop is CATSTPGIGQPQHF. Here the CDR3 DNA reads TGTGCCACCAGTACTCCCGGGATAGGCCAGCCCCAGCATTTT.

This clonotype was found a few times. The chain has TRBV24-1 and TRBJ1-1; 10 bases match TRBD1. Germline V lookup: CDR1 KGHDR, CDR2 SFDVKD. The CDR3 contains 14 residues. The junction had 8 bases not matched to a gene; V was cut back by 9 bases and J by 5 bases. The CDR3 region has the DNA TGTGCCACCCGTTTTGGACAGGGGGATACTGAAGCTTTCTTT. Protein product: CATRFGQGDTEAFF.

This clonotype was seen a few times. The chain is built from TRBV9 and TRBJ2-7, with TRBD1 as a possible D gene (6 bases). CDR1 is SGDLS, CDR2 YYNGEE, per germline. Deletions cut 0 bases from V and 3 bases from J, with 10 bases between. CDR3 length: 14 amino acids. CDR3 sequence: CASSVVGRGYEQYF. CDR3 bases: TGTGCCAGCAGCGTAGTCGGCAGGGGCTACGAGCAGTACTTC.

This clonotype showed up just once. V gene TRBV20-1 combines with J gene TRBJ2-2, with D hard to call. This CDR3 contains 15 residues. Germline CDR1 reads DFQATT; CDR2 reads SNEGSKA (reference sequence). V was clipped by 6 bases and J by 1 base, with 15 bases between them. CDR3 loop: CSAASQAKNTGELFF. CDR3 in DNA: TGCAGTGCCGCAAGCCAGGCAAAGAACACCGGGGAGCTGTTTTTT.

This clonotype was counted many times. This chain's CDR3 is CARTTGNSGNTIYF. The CDR3 DNA reads as TGTGCCAGAACGACAGGGAACTCTGGAAACACCATATATTTT. This chain uses TRBV2 with TRBJ1-3, with 7 positions matching TRBD1. Per the germline V gene, CDR1 is SNHLY and CDR2 is FYNNEI. This CDR3 has 14 residues. V lost 9 bases and J lost 0; bases outside the gene matches: 5.

CDR3 bases: TGTGCCAGCAGTGAACTTAACAGACCTGGCTACACCTTC. It is translated as CASSELNRPGYTF. This chain connects TRBV25-1 to TRBJ1-2; D not certain. CDR3 length: 13 residues. Deletions cut 2 bases from V and 7 bases from J, with 11 bases between. The germline V gene encodes CDR1 MGHDK and CDR2 SYGVNS.

This chain links TRBV19 with TRBJ1-5, with D possibly being TRBD1 (5 bases). This CDR3 has 13 amino acids. The V and J ends lost 3 bases and 5 bases respectively, with 8 bases between them. CDR1 LNHDA and CDR2 SQIVND come from the germline V gene (reference sequence). CDR3 bases: TGTGCCAGTAGTATGAGGGGTGATCAGCCCCAGCATTTT. Protein product: CASSMRGDQPQHF.

This clonotype was counted ten times or more. The rearrangement uses TRBV7-8 and TRBJ2-1; the match to TRBD1 covers 7 bases. With 1 base clipped from V and 7 bases from J, the junction kept 4 bases outside the gene matches. This CDR3 spans 14 amino acids. Per germline, CDR1 SGHVS and CDR2 FQNEAQ. CDR3 protein: CASSLVEGANEQFF. In DNA, the CDR3 is TGTGCCAGCAGCTTAGTAGAGGGGGCGAATGAGCAGTTCTTC.